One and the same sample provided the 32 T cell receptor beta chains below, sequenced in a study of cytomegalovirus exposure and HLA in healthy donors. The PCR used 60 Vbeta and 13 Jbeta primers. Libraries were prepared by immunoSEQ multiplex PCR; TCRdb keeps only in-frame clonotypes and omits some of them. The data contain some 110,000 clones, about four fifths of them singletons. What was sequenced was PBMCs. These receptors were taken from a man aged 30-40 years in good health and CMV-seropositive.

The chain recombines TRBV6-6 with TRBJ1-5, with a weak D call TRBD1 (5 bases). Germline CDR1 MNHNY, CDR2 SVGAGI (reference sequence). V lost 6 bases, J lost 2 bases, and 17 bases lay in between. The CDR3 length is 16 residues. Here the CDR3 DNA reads TGTGCCAGCAGGGATTCAGGGCGATCTGGCAATCAGCCCCAGCATTTT. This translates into CASRDSGRSGNQPQHF.

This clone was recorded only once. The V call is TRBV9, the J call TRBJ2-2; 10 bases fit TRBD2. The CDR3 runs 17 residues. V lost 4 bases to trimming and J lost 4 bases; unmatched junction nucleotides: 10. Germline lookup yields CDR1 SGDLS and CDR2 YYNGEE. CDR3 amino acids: CASSMSGGASGTGELFF. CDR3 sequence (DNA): TGTGCCAGCAGCATGAGCGGGGGGGCCTCGGGCACCGGGGAGCTGTTTTTT.

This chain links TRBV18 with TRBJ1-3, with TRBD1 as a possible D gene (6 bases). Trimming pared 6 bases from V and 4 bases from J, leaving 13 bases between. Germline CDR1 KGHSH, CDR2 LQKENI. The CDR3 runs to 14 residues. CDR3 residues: CASSSTGRGNTIYF. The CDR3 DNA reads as TGTGCCAGCTCGTCTACAGGGCGCGGAAACACCATATATTTT. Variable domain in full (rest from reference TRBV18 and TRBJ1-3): NAGVMQNPRHLVRRRGQEARLRCSPMKGHSHVYWYRQLPEEGLKFMVYLQKENIIDESGMPKERFSAEFPKEGPSILRIQQVVRGDSAAYFCASSSTGRGNTIYFGEGSWLTVV.

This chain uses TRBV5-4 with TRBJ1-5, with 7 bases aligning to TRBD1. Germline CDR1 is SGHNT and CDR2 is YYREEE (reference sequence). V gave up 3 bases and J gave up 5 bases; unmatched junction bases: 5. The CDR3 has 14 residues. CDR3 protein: CASSWGQSHQPQHF. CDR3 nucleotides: TGTGCCAGCAGCTGGGGACAGAGCCATCAGCCCCAGCATTTT.

The DNA for the CDR3 is TGTGCCAGCAGTCTCACAGGTTCTTACTCCTACGAGCAGTACTTC. Amino acid sequence: CASSLTGSYSYEQYF. This chain uses TRBV6-1 with TRBJ2-7, with D possibly being TRBD1 (5 bases). Trimming removed 5 bases at V and 0 bases at J, with 14 bases between. The CDR3 contains 15 residues. Per the germline V gene, CDR1 is MNHNS and CDR2 is SASEGT.

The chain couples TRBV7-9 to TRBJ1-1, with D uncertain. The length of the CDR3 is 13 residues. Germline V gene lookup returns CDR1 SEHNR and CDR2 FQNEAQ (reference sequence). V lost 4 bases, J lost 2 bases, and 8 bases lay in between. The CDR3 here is CASSSTVNTEAFF. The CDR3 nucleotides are TGTGCCAGCAGCTCAACAGTCAACACTGAAGCTTTCTTT. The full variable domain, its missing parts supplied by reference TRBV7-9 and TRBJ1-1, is DTGVSQNPRHKITKRGQNVTFRCDPISEHNRLYWYRQTLGQGPEFLTYFQNEAQLEKSRLLSDRFSAERPKGSFSTLEIQRTEQGDSAMYLCASSSTVNTEAFFGQGTRLTVV.

CDR3 DNA sequence: TGTGCCAGCAGTTTATGCCTGGCGGATAAACCCCCCTTTTACGAGCAGTACTTC. It yields the protein CASSLCLADKPPFYEQYF. The V and J genes are TRBV28 and TRBJ2-7; no firm D call. CDR1 and CDR2 (germline): MDHEN, SYDVKM. V was pared by 0 bases and J by 4 bases, with 22 bases between. This CDR3 comprises 18 residues.

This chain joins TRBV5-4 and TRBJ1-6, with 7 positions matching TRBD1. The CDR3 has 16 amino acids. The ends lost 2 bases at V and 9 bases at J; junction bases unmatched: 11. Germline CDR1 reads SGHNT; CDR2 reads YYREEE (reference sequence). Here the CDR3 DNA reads TGTGCCAGCAGCTTCGACCAGGGGGTCGGGATTTCACCCCTCCACTTT. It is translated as CASSFDQGVGISPLHF.

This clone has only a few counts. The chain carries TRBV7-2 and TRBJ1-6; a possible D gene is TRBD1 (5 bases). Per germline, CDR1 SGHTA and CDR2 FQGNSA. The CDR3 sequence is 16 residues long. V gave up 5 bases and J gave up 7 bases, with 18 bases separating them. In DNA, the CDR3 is TGTGCCAGCAGCCCGCAGGGAGGCAGGGTCAATTCACCCCTCCACTTT. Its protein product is CASSPQGGRVNSPLHF.

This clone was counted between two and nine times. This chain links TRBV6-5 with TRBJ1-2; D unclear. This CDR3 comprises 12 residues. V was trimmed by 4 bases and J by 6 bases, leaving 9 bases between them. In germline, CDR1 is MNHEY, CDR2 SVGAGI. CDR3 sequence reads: CASSSPSDGYTF. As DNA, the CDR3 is TGTGCCAGCAGTTCCCCCAGCGATGGCTACACCTTC.

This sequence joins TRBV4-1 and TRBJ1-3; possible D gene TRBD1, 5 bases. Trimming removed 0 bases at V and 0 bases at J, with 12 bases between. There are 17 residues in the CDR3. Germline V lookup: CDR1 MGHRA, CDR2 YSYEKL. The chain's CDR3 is CASSQEGAGHSGNTIYF. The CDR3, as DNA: TGCGCCAGCAGCCAAGAAGGAGCGGGGCACTCTGGAAACACCATATATTTT.

The CDR3 region is CATRQDTAGELFF. The CDR3 coding sequence is TGTGCCACCAGACAGGATACGGCCGGGGAGCTGTTTTTT. V and J are TRBV6-1 and TRBJ2-2; possibly TRBD1 for D (6 bases). The CDR3 is made up of 13 amino acids. Germline CDR1 reads MNHNS; CDR2 reads SASEGT. The ends were cut back, 10 bases at V and 6 bases at J, with 15 bases in the middle.

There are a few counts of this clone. The chain's CDR3 is CASSQVNLVSTDTQYF. The CDR3 coding sequence is TGCGCCAGCAGCCAAGTGAACTTGGTCAGCACAGATACGCAGTATTTT. The chain combines TRBV4-1 with TRBJ2-3; D is undetermined. Trimming pared 1 base from V and 0 bases from J, leaving 11 bases between. Germline assignment: CDR1 MGHRA and CDR2 YSYEKL. CDR3 length: 16 residues.

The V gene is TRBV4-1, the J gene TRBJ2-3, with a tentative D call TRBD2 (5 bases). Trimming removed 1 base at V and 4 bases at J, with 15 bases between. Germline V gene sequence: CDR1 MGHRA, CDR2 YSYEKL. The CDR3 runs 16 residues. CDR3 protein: CASSQVGGGRPDTQYF. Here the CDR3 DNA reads TGCGCCAGCAGCCAAGTTGGCGGAGGCCGGCCAGATACGCAGTATTTT.

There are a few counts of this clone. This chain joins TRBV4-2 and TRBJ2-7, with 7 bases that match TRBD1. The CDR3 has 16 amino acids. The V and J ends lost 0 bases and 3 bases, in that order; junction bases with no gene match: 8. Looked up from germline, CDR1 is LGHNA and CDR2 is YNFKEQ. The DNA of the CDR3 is TGTGCCAGCAGCCAAGAAAGAGGGGGCGGCCGCTACGAGCAGTACTTC. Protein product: CASSQERGGGRYEQYF.

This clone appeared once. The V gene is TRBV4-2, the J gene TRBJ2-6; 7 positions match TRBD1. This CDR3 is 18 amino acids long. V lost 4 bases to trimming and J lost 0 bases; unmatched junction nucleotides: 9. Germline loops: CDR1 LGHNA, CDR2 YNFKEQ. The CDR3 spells CASSLATDRVSGANVLTF. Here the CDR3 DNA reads TGTGCCAGCAGCCTAGCGACCGACAGGGTCTCTGGGGCCAACGTCCTGACTTTC.

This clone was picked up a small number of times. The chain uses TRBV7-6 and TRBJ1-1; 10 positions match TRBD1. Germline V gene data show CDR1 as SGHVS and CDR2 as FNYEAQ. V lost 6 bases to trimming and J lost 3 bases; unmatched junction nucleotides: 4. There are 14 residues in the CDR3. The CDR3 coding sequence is TGTGCCAGCAGGTCTGGGACAGGGGACACTGAAGCTTTCTTT. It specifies CASRSGTGDTEAFF.

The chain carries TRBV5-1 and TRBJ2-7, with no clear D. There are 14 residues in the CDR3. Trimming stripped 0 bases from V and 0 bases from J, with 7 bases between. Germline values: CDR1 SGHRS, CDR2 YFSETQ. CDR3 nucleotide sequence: TGCGCCAGCAGCTTGGAATCCAGCTCCTACGAGCAGTACTTC. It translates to CASSLESSSYEQYF.

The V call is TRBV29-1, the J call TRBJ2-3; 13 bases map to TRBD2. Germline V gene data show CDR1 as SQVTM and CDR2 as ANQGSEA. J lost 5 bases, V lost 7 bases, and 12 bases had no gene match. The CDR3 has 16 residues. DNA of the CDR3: TGCAGCGCCCCCGGGACTAGCGGGATAGTCGGAGATACGCAGTATTTT. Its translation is CSAPGTSGIVGDTQYF.

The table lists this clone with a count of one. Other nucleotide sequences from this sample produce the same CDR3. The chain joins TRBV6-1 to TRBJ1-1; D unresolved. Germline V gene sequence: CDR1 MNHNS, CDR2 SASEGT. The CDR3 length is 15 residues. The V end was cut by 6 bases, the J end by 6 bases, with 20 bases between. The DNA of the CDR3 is TGTGCCAGCAGAGAGAGACTCGGAGGAAGCTCTGAAGCTTTCTTT. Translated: CASRERLGGSSEAFF.

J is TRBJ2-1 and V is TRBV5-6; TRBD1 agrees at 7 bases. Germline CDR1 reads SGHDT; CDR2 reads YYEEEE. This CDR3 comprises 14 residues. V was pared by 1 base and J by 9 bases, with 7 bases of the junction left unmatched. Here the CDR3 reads CASSLRQGYFEQFF. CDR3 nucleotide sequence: TGTGCCAGCAGCTTGAGACAGGGTTATTTTGAGCAGTTCTTC.

DNA for the CDR3: TGTGCCTGGATCGTGGACAGTTTTCGAAACACCATATATTTT. This translates into CAWIVDSFRNTIYF. The genes are TRBV30 and TRBJ1-3, with D possibly TRBD1 on 6 matching bases. Germline V CDR1 and CDR2: GTSNPN, SVGIG (reference sequence). V shed 4 bases and J shed 5 bases, with 15 bases lying between them. The CDR3 loop spans 14 amino acids.

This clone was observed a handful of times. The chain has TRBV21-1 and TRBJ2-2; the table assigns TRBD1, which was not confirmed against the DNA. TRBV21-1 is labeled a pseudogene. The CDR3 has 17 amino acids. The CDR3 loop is CASTTGKQGNFTGELFF. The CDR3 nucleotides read TGTGCCAGCACCACAGGGAAACAGGGGAATTTCACCGGGGAGCTGTTTTTT.

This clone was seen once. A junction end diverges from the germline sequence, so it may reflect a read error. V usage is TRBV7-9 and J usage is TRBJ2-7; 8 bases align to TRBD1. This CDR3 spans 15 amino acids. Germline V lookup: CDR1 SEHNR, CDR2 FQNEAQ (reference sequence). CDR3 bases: TGTTCCAGCAGCCCAAGACAGGGGCCCTCCTACGAGCAGTACTTC. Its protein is CSSSPRQGPSYEQYF.

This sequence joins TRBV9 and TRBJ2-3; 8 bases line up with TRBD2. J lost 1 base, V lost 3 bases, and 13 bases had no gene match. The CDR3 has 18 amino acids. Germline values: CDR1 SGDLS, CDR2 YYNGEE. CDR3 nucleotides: TGTGCCAGCAGCGGAGGGGGGCAGCGGGAGCAGGGCACAGATACGCAGTATTTT. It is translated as CASSGGGQREQGTDTQYF.

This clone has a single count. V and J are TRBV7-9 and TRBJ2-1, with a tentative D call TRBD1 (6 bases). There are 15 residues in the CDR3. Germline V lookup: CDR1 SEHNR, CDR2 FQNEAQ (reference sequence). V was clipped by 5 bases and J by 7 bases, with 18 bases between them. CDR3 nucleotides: TGTGCCAGCAGCCCCAGAGGGAGTCAGGGGAATGAGCAGTTCTTC. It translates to CASSPRGSQGNEQFF.

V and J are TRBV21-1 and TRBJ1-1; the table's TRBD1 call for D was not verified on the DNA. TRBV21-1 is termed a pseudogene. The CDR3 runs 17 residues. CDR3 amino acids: CASSSPGQSHLNTEAFF. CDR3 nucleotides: TGTGCCAGCAGCAGCCCGGGACAGAGCCATCTGAACACTGAAGCTTTCTTT.

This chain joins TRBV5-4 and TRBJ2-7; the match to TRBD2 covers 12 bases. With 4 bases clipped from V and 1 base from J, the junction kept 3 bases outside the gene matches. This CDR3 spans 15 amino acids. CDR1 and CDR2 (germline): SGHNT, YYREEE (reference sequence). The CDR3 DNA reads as TGTGCCAGCAGCGGAGGACTAGCGGGGTCCTACGAGCAGTACGTC. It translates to CASSGGLAGSYEQYV.

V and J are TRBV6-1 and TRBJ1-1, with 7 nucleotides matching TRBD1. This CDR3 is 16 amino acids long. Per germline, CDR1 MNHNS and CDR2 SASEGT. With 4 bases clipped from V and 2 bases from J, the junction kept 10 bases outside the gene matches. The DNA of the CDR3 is TGTGCCAGCAGTGCCGTCATTTACAGGGGTAACACTGAAGCTTTCTTT. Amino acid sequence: CASSAVIYRGNTEAFF.

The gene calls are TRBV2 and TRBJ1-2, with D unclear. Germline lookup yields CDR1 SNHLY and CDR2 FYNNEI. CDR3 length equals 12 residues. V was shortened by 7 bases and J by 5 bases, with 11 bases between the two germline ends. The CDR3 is CASIVAGYGYTF. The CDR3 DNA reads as TGTGCCAGCATCGTCGCGGGTTATGGCTACACCTTC.

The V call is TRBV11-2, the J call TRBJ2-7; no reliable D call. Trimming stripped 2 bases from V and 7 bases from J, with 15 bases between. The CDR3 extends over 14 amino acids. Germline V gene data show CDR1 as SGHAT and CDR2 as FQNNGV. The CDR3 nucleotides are TGTGCCAGCAGCTTATTTTTTTCCGGAGAAGAGCAGTACGTC. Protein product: CASSLFFSGEEQYV.

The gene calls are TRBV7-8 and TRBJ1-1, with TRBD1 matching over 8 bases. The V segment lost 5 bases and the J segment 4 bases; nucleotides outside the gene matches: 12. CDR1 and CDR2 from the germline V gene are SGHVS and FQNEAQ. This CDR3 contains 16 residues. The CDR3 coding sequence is TGTGCCAGCAGCATAGGGGAGGGCAGGGGGCCCACTGAAGCTTTCTTT. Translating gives CASSIGEGRGPTEAFF.